What follows describes a single T cell receptor beta chain. Repertoires were generated with immunoSEQ multiplex PCR, while TCRdb's copy carries only in-frame clones and drops some. The sample contains over 2,500 clones, approximately 80% of which appear only once. The sample originates from a study of PD-1 blockade in classical Hodgkin lymphoma. The ends were cut back, 6 bases at V and 2 bases at J, with 20 bases in the middle. CDR3 length: 16 amino acids. Germline CDR1 reads MNHEY; CDR2 reads SMNVEV (reference sequence). As for time point: newly diagnosed, previously untreated cHL patient sample. CD8+ T cell isolation from thawed PBMCs was performed by magnetic negative selection.

The chain links TRBV27 to TRBJ2-7, with D possibly TRBD1 on 5 matching bases. The sequenced material came from CD8+ T cells from blood. The TCR sequence derives from a human donor with classical Hodgkin lymphoma. The CDR3 spells CASRTRWSGHPYEQYF. The CDR3 nucleotides are TGTGCCAGCAGAACGCGGTGGTCAGGGCATCCCTACGAGCAGTACTTC.